One sample yielded the 27 T cell receptor beta chains listed below, sequenced in a study of cytomegalovirus exposure and HLA in healthy donors. Primers: 60 Vbeta forward and 13 Jbeta reverse. The method was immunoSEQ multiplex PCR; TCRdb's version includes in-frame clones alone and lacks a portion of them. The table lists some 150,000 clones, roughly 85% of them singletons. The sequencing input was PBMCs. The receptors shown here come from a man aged 35-49 years in good health and CMV-seronegative.

The chain is built from TRBV11-2 and TRBJ2-5; 7 bases agree with TRBD1. V trimming: 7 bases; J trimming: 1 base; junction bases outside the gene matches: 12. The CDR3 contains 16 residues. Per the germline V gene, CDR1 is SGHAT and CDR2 is FQNNGV. CDR3 sequence reads: CASTHTRGGFQETQYF. CDR3 DNA sequence: TGTGCCAGCACCCATACTCGAGGGGGCTTCCAAGAGACCCAGTACTTC.

Concerning this clone itself: Other DNA sequences in the same sample also yield this CDR3. The rearrangement uses TRBV6-5 and TRBJ2-7; 9 bases are shared with TRBD2. Trimming at V came to 4 bases and at J to 5 bases, leaving 6 bases not matched to a gene. This CDR3 spans 14 amino acids. CDR1 and CDR2 (germline): MNHEY, SVGAGI. The CDR3 loop reads CASSSGLAPHEQYF. CDR3 sequence (DNA): TGTGCCAGCAGTTCGGGACTAGCTCCCCACGAGCAGTACTTC.

This clone was recorded once. This chain uses TRBV4-2 with TRBJ2-4, with 8 bases lining up with TRBD2. Germline assignment: CDR1 LGHNA and CDR2 YNFKEQ. The CDR3 is 22 residues long. Trimming cost V 0 bases and J 1 base; bases outside gene matches: 20. The CDR3 protein is CASSQDHPTSEWGLIAKNIQYF. The CDR3 region has the DNA TGTGCCAGCAGCCAAGATCATCCGACTAGCGAGTGGGGTTTGATCGCCAAAAACATTCAGTACTTC.

The chain links TRBV5-1 to TRBJ2-2; 11 nucleotides match TRBD1. CDR1 and CDR2 (germline): SGHRS, YFSETQ. This CDR3 spans 15 amino acids. The trim removed 3 bases at V and 7 bases at J, leaving 5 bases unmatched. CDR3 sequence reads: CASSSDRGPVGELFF. The CDR3 nucleotides read TGCGCCAGCAGCTCGGACAGGGGGCCTGTCGGGGAGCTGTTTTTT. Variable domain in full (rest from reference TRBV5-1 and TRBJ2-2): KAGVTQTPRYLIKTRGQQVTLSCSPISGHRSVSWYQQTPGQGLQFLFEYFSETQRNKGNFPGRFSGRQFSNSRSEMNVSTLELGDSALYLCASSSDRGPVGELFFGEGSRLTVL.

This clone showed up just a few times. The chain uses TRBV5-6 and TRBJ2-2; D gene unclear. Germline V gene lookup returns CDR1 SGHDT and CDR2 YYEEEE. This CDR3 is 15 amino acids long. Trimming shortened V by 0 bases and J by 0 bases, and 6 bases separated the two germline ends. The CDR3 region is CASSLGLANTGELFF. The CDR3 coding sequence is TGTGCCAGCAGCTTGGGACTTGCGAACACCGGGGAGCTGTTTTTT.

V and J are TRBV19 and TRBJ2-4; TRBD2 aligns across 8 bases. Germline CDR1 is LNHDA and CDR2 is SQIVND (reference sequence). V shed 3 bases, J shed 7 bases, and the junction held 8 bases outside the gene matches. The CDR3 covers 15 residues. As DNA, the CDR3 is TGTGCCAGTAGTATGGGAGCGGGAGTACGTAACATTCAGTACTTC. Amino acid sequence: CASSMGAGVRNIQYF. Using reference TRBV19 and TRBJ2-4 for the parts outside the CDR3, the full variable domain is DGGITQSPKYLFRKEGQNVTLSCEQNLNHDAMYWYRQDPGQGLRLIYYSQIVNDFQKGDIAEGYSVSREKKESFPLTVTSAQKNPTAFYLCASSMGAGVRNIQYFGAGTRLSVL.

The rearrangement links TRBV6-4 to TRBJ1-6; 7 bases are a match to TRBD1. Germline loops: CDR1 MRHNA, CDR2 SNTAGT. The V and J ends lost 6 bases and 7 bases, in that order; junction bases with no gene match: 3. The CDR3 consists of 13 residues. The CDR3 sequence: CASRDRENSPLHF. The CDR3 DNA is TGTGCCAGCAGAGACAGGGAGAATTCACCCCTCCACTTT.

The V call is TRBV10-3, the J call TRBJ2-7; TRBD1 matches at 9 bases. CDR1 and CDR2 from the germline V gene are ENHRY and SYGVKD. The CDR3 contains 15 residues. V lost 0 bases to trimming and J lost 6 bases; unmatched junction nucleotides: 6. The CDR3 DNA reads as TGTGCCATCAGTGAGTCTTTAGACAGGGGGTTCGAGCAGTACTTC. The encoded protein is CAISESLDRGFEQYF.

This chain links TRBV7-2 with TRBJ2-7, with 14 bases fitting TRBD2. With V trimmed by 5 bases and J by 0 bases, 9 bases remained unmatched. CDR3 length equals 18 residues. The germline V gene encodes CDR1 SGHTA and CDR2 FQGNSA. The DNA of the CDR3 is TGTGCCAGCAGCCGTAAGACTAGCGGGAGGGAAAGCTCCTACGAGCAGTACTTC. Protein: CASSRKTSGRESSYEQYF.

The sample holds one count of this clone. The J gene is TRBJ2-7, the V gene TRBV19, with 7 nucleotides matching TRBD2. CDR1 is LNHDA, CDR2 SQIVND, per germline (reference sequence). V lost 1 base, J lost 1 base, and 4 bases stayed unmatched. This CDR3 is built from 15 residues. In nucleotides, the CDR3 is TGTGCCAGTAGTATAGCGGGGGGACCATCCTACGAGCAGTACTTC. It translates to CASSIAGGPSYEQYF.

The J gene is TRBJ2-1, the V gene TRBV19, with 13 bases identical to TRBD2. The V and J ends lost 3 bases and 5 bases, in that order; junction bases with no gene match: 10. The CDR3 extends over 18 amino acids. Looked up from germline, CDR1 is LNHDA and CDR2 is SQIVND (reference sequence). The CDR3: CASSMVWTSGSTNNEQFF. Here the CDR3 DNA reads TGTGCCAGTAGTATGGTCTGGACTAGCGGGAGCACCAACAATGAGCAGTTCTTC.

The V call is TRBV5-8, the J call TRBJ1-3; TRBD1 matches at 12 bases. V gave up 3 bases and J gave up 5 bases; unmatched junction bases: 6. This CDR3 is 16 amino acids long. CDR1 and CDR2 from the germline V gene are SGHTS and YDEGEE. CDR3 protein: CASSSPGQGARNTIYF. The DNA of the CDR3 is TGTGCCAGCAGCTCACCGGGACAGGGGGCCCGAAACACCATATATTTT. The full variable domain, completed using reference TRBV5-8 and TRBJ1-3, is EAGVTQSPTHLIKTRGQQATLRCSPISGHTSVYWYQQALGLGLQFLLWYDEGEERNRGNFPPRFSGRQFPNYSSELNVNALELEDSALYLCASSSPGQGARNTIYFGEGSWLTVV.

The chain combines TRBV7-2 with TRBJ2-7, with D possibly matching TRBD2 (6 bases). Trimming removed 3 bases from V and 7 bases from J, with 22 bases in between. The CDR3 loop spans 16 amino acids. Looked up from germline, CDR1 is SGHTA and CDR2 is FQGNSA. The CDR3 here is CASSFPTGTSLREQYF. The CDR3 DNA sequence: TGTGCCAGCAGCTTCCCTACCGGGACTTCCCTTCGGGAGCAGTACTTC.

The chain employs TRBV5-5 and TRBJ2-6; D unclear. The V end was cut by 4 bases, the J end by 0 bases, with 8 bases between. Germline V gene data show CDR1 as SGHKS and CDR2 as YYEKEE (reference sequence). This CDR3 region has 15 residues. CDR3 amino acids: CASSLRLSGANVLTF. CDR3 bases: TGTGCCAGCAGCCTTCGTCTCTCTGGGGCCAACGTCCTGACTTTC. The entire variable domain, with the rest obtained from reference TRBV5-5 and TRBJ2-6, is as follows: DAGVTQSPTHLIKTRGQQVTLRCSPISGHKSVSWYQQVLGQGPQFIFQYYEKEERGRGNFPDRFSARQFPNYSSELNVNALLLGDSALYLCASSLRLSGANVLTFGAGSRLTVL.

As regards this clone: Distinct nucleotide sequences in the sample also encode this CDR3. V and J are TRBV7-2 and TRBJ1-3, with a possible D match to TRBD1 (5 bases). CDR3 length: 14 amino acids. Germline CDR1 and CDR2: SGHTA and FQGNSA. The V gene lost 0 bases and the J gene lost 2 bases, with 5 bases spanning the gap. CDR3 residues: CASSLAGAGNTIYF. The CDR3 DNA reads as TGTGCCAGCAGCTTAGCAGGGGCTGGAAACACCATATATTTT.

This clone was seen a few times. V and J are TRBV5-1 and TRBJ2-7; TRBD1 aligns across 10 bases. V dropped 1 base and J dropped 6; count of bases not matched to a gene: 7. The CDR3 runs 15 residues. Germline V gene data show CDR1 as SGHRS and CDR2 as YFSETQ. In DNA form, the CDR3 reads TGCGCCAGCAGCTTGACCGGGACAGGGGTGGGCGAGCAGTACTTC. Its translation is CASSLTGTGVGEQYF.

This sequence joins TRBV7-6 and TRBJ2-1, with D possibly TRBD1 on 5 matching bases. Trimming shortened V by 0 bases and J by 9 bases, and 15 bases separated the two germline ends. Germline CDR1 SGHVS, CDR2 FNYEAQ. This CDR3 is 15 amino acids long. In nucleotides, the CDR3 is TGTGCCAGCAGCTTAGCAGTAAGGGGTTGGGGTGAGCAGTTCTTC. Its translation: CASSLAVRGWGEQFF.

The rearrangement joins TRBV5-4 to TRBJ2-3, with D possibly being TRBD1 (6 bases). Germline CDR1 is SGHNT and CDR2 is YYREEE (reference sequence). V gave up 4 bases and J gave up 0 bases, with 12 bases separating them. CDR3 length: 15 residues. In DNA, the CDR3 is TGTGCCAGCAGCCCCGGGACAAGGAGCACAGATACGCAGTATTTT. Amino acids: CASSPGTRSTDTQYF.

On this clone itself: Within the sample, other DNA sequences also encode this same CDR3. The CDR3 DNA reads as TGTGCCAGCAGTGAAAGGCTAGCGGGATCCTACGAGCAGTACTTC. It codes for CASSERLAGSYEQYF. The V and J genes are TRBV6-1 and TRBJ2-7; 9 bases line up with TRBD2. The CDR3 contains 15 residues. Per the germline V gene, CDR1 is MNHNS and CDR2 is SASEGT. The V and J ends lost 2 bases and 1 base, in that order; junction bases with no gene match: 3.

This clone was picked up one time. The chain employs TRBV29-1 and TRBJ2-3; 7 bases line up with TRBD1. This CDR3 has 14 residues. The V gene end was trimmed by 3 bases and the J gene end by 4 bases; junction bases not matched to a gene: 7. Germline CDR1 SQVTM, CDR2 ANQGSEA. The CDR3 DNA reads TGCAGCGTTGAGAGACAGGGTGCCCCAGATACGCAGTATTTT. This sequence encodes CSVERQGAPDTQYF.

The chain couples TRBV27 to TRBJ2-6, with 10 bases lining up with TRBD1. CDR1 and CDR2 (germline): MNHEY, SMNVEV (reference sequence). The CDR3 has 17 amino acids. Unmatched junction bases numbered 4, after V lost 5 bases and J lost 0 bases. CDR3 bases: TGTGCCAGCAGTGCGGGACAGGGGCGCTCTGGGGCCAACGTCCTGACTTTC. It codes for CASSAGQGRSGANVLTF.

Concerning this clone itself: Compared with germline, one end of the junction differs, possibly owing to a read error. J is TRBJ2-7 and V is TRBV30; the D gene is possibly TRBD1 (7 bases). Looked up from germline, CDR1 is GTSNPN and CDR2 is SVGIG (reference sequence). The CDR3 spans 15 residues. Written as DNA, the CDR3 is TGTGCCTGGAGCGGTATCAGGGGGGTAGGTTACGAGCGGTACTTC. Translation: CAWSGIRGVGYERYF.

Worth noting for this clone: The sample has other DNA sequences that encode this CDR3 too. V usage is TRBV2 and J usage is TRBJ2-1; D is unresolved. The CDR3 length is 15 residues. Germline V CDR1 and CDR2: SNHLY, FYNNEI. Trimming removed 3 bases from V and 0 bases from J, with 9 bases in between. In DNA, the CDR3 is TGTGCCAGCAGTGAGACTCCAAGCTCCTACAATGAGCAGTTCTTC. As protein: CASSETPSSYNEQFF.

The V call is TRBV6-5, the J call TRBJ2-7; 9 bases match TRBD2. Losses at the gene ends were 5 bases for V and 6 bases for J; bases not matched to a gene: 11. Germline V CDR1 and CDR2: MNHEY, SVGAGI. CDR3 length equals 15 residues. CDR3 protein: CASSIGPGLASEQYF. CDR3 coding DNA: TGTGCCAGCAGTATCGGACCGGGACTAGCTTCCGAGCAGTACTTC.

This sequence joins TRBV11-2 and TRBJ2-1; 8 positions agree with TRBD1. Unmatched junction bases numbered 11, after V lost 5 bases and J lost 5 bases. The CDR3 totals 16 residues. Looked up from germline, CDR1 is SGHAT and CDR2 is FQNNGV. The CDR3 reads CASSPRTGRLNNEQFF. CDR3 DNA sequence: TGTGCCAGCAGCCCTCGGACAGGGAGGCTCAACAATGAGCAGTTCTTC.

The V call is TRBV4-1, the J call TRBJ2-1, with unresolved D. The CDR3 has 16 residues. V was trimmed by 4 bases and J by 6 bases, leaving 19 bases between them. Germline CDR1 is MGHRA and CDR2 is YSYEKL. The CDR3 region has the DNA TGCGCCAGCAGCCTGCTCGGCCTAGACTTCTCCAATGAGCAGTTCTTC. This translates into CASSLLGLDFSNEQFF.

The chain couples TRBV5-5 to TRBJ2-7; 10 positions agree with TRBD1. This CDR3 has 14 amino acids. Trimming cost V 3 bases and J 2 bases; bases outside gene matches: 2. Looked up from germline, CDR1 is SGHKS and CDR2 is YYEKEE (reference sequence). In nucleotides, the CDR3 is TGTGCCAGCAGCTCCGGACAGGGGGCCTACGAGCAGTACTTC. This translates into CASSSGQGAYEQYF.